This T cell receptor beta chain was sequenced in a study of blood T cell repertoires in COVID-19. Overall study context: Acute and convalescent COVID-19 samples came from the United States, Italy and Spain. PBMCs, B-cell-depleted T cells, or T cells provided the cDNA or gDNA that made up the material.

As handled by the study authors: Amplification with reference gene primers provided the estimates of nucleated cell counts. TCRdb keeps only in-frame clones here, not all; method: immunoSEQ multiplex PCR. V, J and clone size were drawn from that table, and D and trimming were deduced from the DNA. The sample lists approximately 170,000 clones, less than 85% seen once, with around 4.8% in the top ten. For recovered donors of Cohort 3, there were two negative PCRs, clearance, or symptom resolution. The CDR3 extends over 13 amino acids. V gave up 2 bases and J gave up 6 bases; unmatched junction bases: 1. Germline lookup yields CDR1 SGHDT and CDR2 YYEEEE.

Material for sequencing was PBMCs or T cells enriched from blood (not recorded which). This sequence originates from a woman between 50 and 59 years old who had recovered from COVID-19. V usage is TRBV5-6 and J usage is TRBJ2-1, with 8 bases fitting TRBD1. The CDR3 nucleotides are TGTGCCAGCAGCTTTGGGACAGGCAATGAGCAGTTCTTC. Translating it yields CASSFGTGNEQFF.